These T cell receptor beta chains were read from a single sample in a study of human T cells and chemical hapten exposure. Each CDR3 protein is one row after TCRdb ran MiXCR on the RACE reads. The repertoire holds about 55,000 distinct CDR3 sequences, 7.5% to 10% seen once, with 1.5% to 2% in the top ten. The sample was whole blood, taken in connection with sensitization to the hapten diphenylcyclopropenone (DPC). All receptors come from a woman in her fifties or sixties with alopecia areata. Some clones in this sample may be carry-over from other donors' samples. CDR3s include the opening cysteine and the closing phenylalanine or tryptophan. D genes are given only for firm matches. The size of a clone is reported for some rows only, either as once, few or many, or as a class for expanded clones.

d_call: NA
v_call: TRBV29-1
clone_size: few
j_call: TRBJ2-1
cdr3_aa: CSVEASYNEQFF
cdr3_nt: TGCAGCGTTGAAGCCTCCTACAATGAGCAGTTCTTC

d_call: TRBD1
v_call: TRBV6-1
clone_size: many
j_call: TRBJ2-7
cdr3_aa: CASRAVGTGTYEQYF
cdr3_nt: TGTGCCAGCAGAGCAGTGGGGACAGGAACTTACGAGCAGTACTTC

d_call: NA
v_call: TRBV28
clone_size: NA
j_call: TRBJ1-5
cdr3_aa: CASSLSGRGQPQHF
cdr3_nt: TGTGCCAGCAGTTTATCAGGCAGGGGACAGCCCCAGCATTTT

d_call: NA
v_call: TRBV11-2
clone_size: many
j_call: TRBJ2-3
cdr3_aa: CASFAGFTQTTQYF
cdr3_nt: TGTGCCAGCTTTGCGGGGTTTACACAGACTACGCAGTATTTT

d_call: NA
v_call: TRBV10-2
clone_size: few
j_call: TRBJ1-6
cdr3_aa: CATKPDWADNSPLHF
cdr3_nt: TGCGCCACCAAGCCAGACTGGGCCGATAATTCACCCCTCCACTTT

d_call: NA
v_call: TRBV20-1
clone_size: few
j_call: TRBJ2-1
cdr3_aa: CSAPDGTTRNEQFF
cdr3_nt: TGCAGTGCACCCGACGGGACCACTCGGAATGAGCAGTTCTTC

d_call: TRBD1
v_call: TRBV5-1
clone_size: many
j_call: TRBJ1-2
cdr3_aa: CASSLTGERDGYTF
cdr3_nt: TGCGCCAGCAGCCTTACAGGGGAGAGGGATGGCTACACCTTC

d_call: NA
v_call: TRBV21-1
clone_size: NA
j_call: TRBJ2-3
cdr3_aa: CASSKKGTGDSTDTQYF
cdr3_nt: TGTGCCAGCAGCAAAAAGGGGACAGGGGATAGCACAGATACGCAGTATTTT

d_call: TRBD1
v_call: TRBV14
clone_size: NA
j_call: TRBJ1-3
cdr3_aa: CASSEGQGPGNTIYF
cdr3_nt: TGTGCCAGCAGCGAGGGACAGGGACCCGGAAACACCATATATTTT

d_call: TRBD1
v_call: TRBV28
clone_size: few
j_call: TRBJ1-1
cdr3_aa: CASSSPGQGIMNTEAFF
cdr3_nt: TGTGCCAGCAGTTCCCCGGGACAGGGGATTATGAACACTGAAGCTTTCTTT

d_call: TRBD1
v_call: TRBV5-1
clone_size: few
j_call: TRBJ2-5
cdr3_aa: CASSLGTAKETQYF
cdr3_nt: TGCGCCAGCAGCTTAGGGACAGCCAAAGAGACCCAGTACTTC

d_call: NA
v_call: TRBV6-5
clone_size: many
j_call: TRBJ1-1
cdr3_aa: CASNYPRGRNTEAFF
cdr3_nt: TGTGCCAGCAACTACCCCAGGGGCCGGAACACTGAAGCTTTCTTT

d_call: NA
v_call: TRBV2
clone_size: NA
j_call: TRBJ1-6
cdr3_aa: CAGEEGANSPLHF
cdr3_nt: TGTGCCGGGGAAGAAGGCGCGAATTCACCCCTCCACTTT

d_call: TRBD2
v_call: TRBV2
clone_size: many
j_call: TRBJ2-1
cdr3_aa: CASKGRGEAYNEQFF
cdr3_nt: TGTGCCAGCAAGGGTCGGGGGGAAGCCTACAATGAGCAGTTCTTC

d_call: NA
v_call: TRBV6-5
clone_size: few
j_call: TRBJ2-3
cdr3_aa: CASSYSYQHVYTDTQYF
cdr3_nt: TGTGCCAGCAGTTACTCTTACCAACACGTCTACACAGATACGCAGTATTTT

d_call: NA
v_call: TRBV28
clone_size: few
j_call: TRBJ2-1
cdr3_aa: CASSFVGLGNNEQFF
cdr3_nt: TGTGCCAGCAGTTTTGTGGGGCTTGGGAACAATGAGCAGTTCTTC

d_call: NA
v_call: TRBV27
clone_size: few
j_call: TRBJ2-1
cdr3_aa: CASSPELGNEQFF
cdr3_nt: TGTGCCAGCAGTCCCGAACTCGGCAATGAGCAGTTCTTC

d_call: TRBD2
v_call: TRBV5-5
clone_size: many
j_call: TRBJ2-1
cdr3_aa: CASSRGTSGGVSYNEQFF
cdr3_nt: TGTGCCAGCAGCCGCGGGACTAGCGGGGGGGTATCCTACAATGAGCAGTTCTTC

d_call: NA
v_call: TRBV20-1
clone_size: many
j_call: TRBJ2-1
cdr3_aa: CSARSGSSYNEQFF
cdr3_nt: TGCAGTGCTAGGTCCGGGAGCTCCTACAATGAGCAGTTCTTC

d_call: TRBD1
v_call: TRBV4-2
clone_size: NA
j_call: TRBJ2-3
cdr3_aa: CASSQGDRTQYF
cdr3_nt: TGTGCCAGCAGCCAAGGGGACAGGACGCAGTATTTT

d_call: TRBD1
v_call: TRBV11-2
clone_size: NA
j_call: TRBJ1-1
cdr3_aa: CASSSIRGSTEAFF
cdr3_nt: TGTGCCAGCAGCTCTATCAGGGGGTCCACTGAAGCTTTCTTT

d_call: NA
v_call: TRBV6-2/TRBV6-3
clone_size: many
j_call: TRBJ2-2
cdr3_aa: CASSYGYTGELFF
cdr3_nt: TGTGCCAGCAGTTACGGGTACACCGGGGAGCTGTTTTTT

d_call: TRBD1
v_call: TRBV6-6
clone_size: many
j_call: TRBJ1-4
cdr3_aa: CASSRDGQGREKLFF
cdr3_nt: TGTGCCAGCAGCCGGGATGGACAGGGCAGGGAAAAACTGTTTTTT

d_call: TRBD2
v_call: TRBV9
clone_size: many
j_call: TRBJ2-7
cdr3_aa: CASSREGHEQYF
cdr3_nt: TGTGCCAGCAGTAGGGAGGGTCACGAGCAGTACTTC

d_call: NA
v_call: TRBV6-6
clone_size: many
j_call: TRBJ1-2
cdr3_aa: CASLSLRYGYTF
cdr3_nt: TGTGCCAGCCTGAGCTTGCGGTATGGCTACACCTTC

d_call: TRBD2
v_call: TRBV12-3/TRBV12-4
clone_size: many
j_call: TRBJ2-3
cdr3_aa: CASSFGGGTQYF
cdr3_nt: TGTGCCAGCAGTTTTGGCGGGGGTACGCAGTATTTT

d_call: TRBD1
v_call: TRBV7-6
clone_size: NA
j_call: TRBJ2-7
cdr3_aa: CASSLDRGRFYEQYF
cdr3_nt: TGTGCCAGCAGTCTAGACAGGGGGCGCTTCTACGAGCAGTACTTC

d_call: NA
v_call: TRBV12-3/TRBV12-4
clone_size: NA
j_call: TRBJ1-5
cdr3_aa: CASSSGSSNQPQHF
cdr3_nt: TGTGCCAGCAGCTCAGGGAGTAGCAATCAGCCCCAGCATTTT

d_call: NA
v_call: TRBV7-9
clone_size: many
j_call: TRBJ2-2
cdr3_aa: CASSPRAQNTGELFF
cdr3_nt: TGTGCCAGCAGCCCCCGAGCCCAGAACACCGGGGAGCTGTTTTTT

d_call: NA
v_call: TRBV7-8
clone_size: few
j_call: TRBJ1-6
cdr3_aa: CASSPQRSSYNSPLHF
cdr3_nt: TGTGCCAGCAGCCCACAGAGGAGCTCCTATAATTCACCCCTCCACTTT

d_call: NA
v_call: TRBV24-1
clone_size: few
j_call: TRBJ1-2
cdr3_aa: CATSDPRTNYGYTF
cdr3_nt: TGTGCCACCAGTGACCCTAGAACTAACTATGGCTACACCTTC

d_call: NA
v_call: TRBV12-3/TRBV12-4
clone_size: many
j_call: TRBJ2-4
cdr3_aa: CASSRTSRGPGIQYF
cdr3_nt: TGTGCCAGCAGTCGTACGTCCCGGGGACCCGGCATTCAGTACTTC

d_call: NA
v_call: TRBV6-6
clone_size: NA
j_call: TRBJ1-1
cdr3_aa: CASSSVNTEAFF
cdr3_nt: TGTGCCAGCAGTTCCGTGAACACTGAAGCTTTCTTT

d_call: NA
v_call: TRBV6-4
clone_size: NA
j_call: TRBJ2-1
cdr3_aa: CASSVDSLNEQFF
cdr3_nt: TGTGCCAGCAGTGTGGACTCCCTCAATGAGCAGTTCTTC

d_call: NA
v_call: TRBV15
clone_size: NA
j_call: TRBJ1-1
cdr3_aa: CATSSPSGQKNTEAFF
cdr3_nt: TGTGCCACCAGCTCGCCCTCGGGACAAAAAAACACTGAAGCTTTCTTT

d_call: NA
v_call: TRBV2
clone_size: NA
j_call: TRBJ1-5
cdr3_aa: CASSGSHGNQPQHF
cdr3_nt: TGTGCCAGCTCGGGCAGCCATGGCAATCAGCCCCAGCATTTT

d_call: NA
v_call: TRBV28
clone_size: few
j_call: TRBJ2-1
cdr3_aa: CASSLGSGGVNEQFF
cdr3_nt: TGTGCCAGCAGTTTAGGTTCGGGGGGCGTCAATGAGCAGTTCTTC

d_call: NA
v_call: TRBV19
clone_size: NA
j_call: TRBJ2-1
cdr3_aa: CASSIPGGAYNEQFF
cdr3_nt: TGTGCCAGTAGTATTCCGGGTGGCGCCTACAATGAGCAGTTCTTC

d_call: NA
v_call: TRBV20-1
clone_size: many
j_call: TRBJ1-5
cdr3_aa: CSARGGVRSNQPQHF
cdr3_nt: TGCAGTGCTAGAGGAGGAGTTCGTAGCAATCAGCCCCAGCATTTT

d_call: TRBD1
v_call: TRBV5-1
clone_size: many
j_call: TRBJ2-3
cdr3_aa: CASSLGSGTGVTDTQYF
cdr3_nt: TGCGCCAGCAGCTTGGGGTCCGGGACAGGGGTTACAGATACGCAGTATTTT

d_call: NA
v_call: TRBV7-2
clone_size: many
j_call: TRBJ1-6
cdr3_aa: CASSLAGRNNSPLHF
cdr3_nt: TGTGCCAGCAGCTTAGCAGGACGGAACAATTCACCCCTCCACTTT

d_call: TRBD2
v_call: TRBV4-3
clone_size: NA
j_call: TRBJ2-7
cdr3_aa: CASSQEWIGGGNEQYF
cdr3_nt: TGCGCCAGCAGCCAAGAATGGATCGGGGGGGGAAACGAGCAGTACTTC

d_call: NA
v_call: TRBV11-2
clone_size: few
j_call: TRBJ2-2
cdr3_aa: CASSLVPGGLTGELFF
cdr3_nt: TGTGCCAGCAGCTTAGTTCCAGGGGGACTCACCGGGGAGCTGTTTTTT

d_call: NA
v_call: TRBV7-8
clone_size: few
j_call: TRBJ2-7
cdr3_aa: CASSLGSGGSSYEQYF
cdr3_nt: TGTGCCAGCAGCTTAGGATCAGGGGGGAGCTCCTACGAGCAGTACTTC

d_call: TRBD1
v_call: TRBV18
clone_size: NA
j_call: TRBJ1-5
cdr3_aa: CASSPGTGNSNQPQHF
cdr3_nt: TGTGCCAGCTCACCCGGGACAGGTAATAGCAATCAGCCCCAGCATTTT

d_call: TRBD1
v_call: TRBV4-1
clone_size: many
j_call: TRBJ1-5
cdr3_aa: CASSPGQAKPDNQPQHF
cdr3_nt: TGCGCCAGCAGCCCGGGACAGGCAAAACCCGACAATCAGCCCCAGCATTTT

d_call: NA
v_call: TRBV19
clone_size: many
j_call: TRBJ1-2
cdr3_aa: CASSPTSSFFYGYTF
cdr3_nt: TGTGCCAGTAGCCCAACCAGCAGCTTCTTCTATGGCTACACCTTC

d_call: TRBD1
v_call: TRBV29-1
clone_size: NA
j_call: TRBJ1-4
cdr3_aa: CSVEGQMNEKLFF
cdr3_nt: TGCAGCGTTGAGGGACAGATGAATGAAAAACTGTTTTTT

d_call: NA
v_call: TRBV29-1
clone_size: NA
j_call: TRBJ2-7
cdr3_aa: CSVASSGLSSYEQYF
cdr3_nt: TGCAGCGTTGCATCATCGGGACTCAGCTCCTACGAGCAGTACTTC